This TCR beta chain was obtained from a study of CD8 T cells in ankylosing spondylitis. Whole-study results and caveats: There was a TCR beta motif, made of several highly homologous variants, that appeared characteristic of ankylosing spondylitis blood. Some of these motif variants have turned up before, in reports on reactive arthritis synovial fluid and blood.

MiXCR, applied by TCRdb to the 5' RACE reads, yields one record per CDR3 protein. The sample has hundreds of thousands of distinct CDR3 sequences, approximately 12% seen once. This clonotype was seen more than once but under ten times. Its matching antigen is unknown. The TCR was taken from a male donor with ankylosing spondylitis. Specimen: blood, either unsorted or a sorted T cell fraction (not recorded which).

The CDR3 DNA reads as TGCAGCGTTGAAGATGGTTTAGGGGCAACGAGGCGCGAGCAGTACTTC. Amino acid sequence: CSVEDGLGATRREQYF. The V gene is TRBV29-1, the J gene TRBJ2-7; D might be TRBD1 (5 bases). The CDR3 runs to 16 residues. V lost 0 bases to trimming and J lost 6 bases, with 21 bases between them. Germline CDR1 is SQVTM and CDR2 is ANQGSEA.